This section outlines one TCR beta chain sequence together with its context. This sample stems from a study of blood T cell repertoires in COVID-19. For the study at large: Material from acute and convalescent COVID-19 was sourced from the United States, Italy and Spain. In each case, the material was cDNA or gDNA derived from T cells, B-cell-depleted T cells, or PBMCs.

Produced via immunoSEQ multiplex PCR; TCRdb's table is partial and in-frame only. The sample lists some 230,000 clones, about 88% occurring once. Unmatched junction bases numbered 10, after V lost 5 bases and J lost 3 bases. From germline, CDR1 is SGHNT and CDR2 YENEEA. The CDR3 sequence is 18 residues long. This chain connects TRBV11-3 to TRBJ2-1; 13 nucleotides match TRBD2. Sequencing was carried out using peripheral blood. The TCR was taken from a woman in her fifties or sixties with COVID-19, enrolled during active disease. CDR3 sequence reads: CASSGGGLAGAIYNEQFF. The CDR3, as DNA: TGTGCCAGCAGCGGGGGAGGACTAGCGGGGGCTATCTACAATGAGCAGTTCTTC.